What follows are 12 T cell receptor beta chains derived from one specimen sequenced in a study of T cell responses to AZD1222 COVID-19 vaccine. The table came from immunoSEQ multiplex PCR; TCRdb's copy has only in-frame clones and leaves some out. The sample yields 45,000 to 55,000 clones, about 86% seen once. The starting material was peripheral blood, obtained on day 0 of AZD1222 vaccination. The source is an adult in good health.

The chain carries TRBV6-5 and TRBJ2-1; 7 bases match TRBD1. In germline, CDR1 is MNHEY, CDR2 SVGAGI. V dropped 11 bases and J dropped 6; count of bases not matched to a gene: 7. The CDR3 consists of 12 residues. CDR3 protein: CAVRDSLNEQFF. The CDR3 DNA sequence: TGTGCCGTACGGGACAGCCTCAATGAGCAGTTCTTC.

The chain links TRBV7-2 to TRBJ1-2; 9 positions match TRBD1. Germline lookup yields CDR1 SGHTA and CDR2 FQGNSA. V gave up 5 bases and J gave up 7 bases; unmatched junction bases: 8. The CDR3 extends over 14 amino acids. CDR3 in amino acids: CASSTQQGAPGYTF. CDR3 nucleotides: TGTGCCAGCAGCACACAACAGGGGGCCCCTGGCTACACCTTC.

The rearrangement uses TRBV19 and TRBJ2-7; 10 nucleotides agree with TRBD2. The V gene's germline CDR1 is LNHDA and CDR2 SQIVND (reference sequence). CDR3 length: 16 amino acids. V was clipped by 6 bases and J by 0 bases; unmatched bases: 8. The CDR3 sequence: CASRSTASGSSYEQYF. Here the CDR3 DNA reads TGTGCCAGTAGAAGCACGGCTAGCGGGAGCTCCTACGAGCAGTACTTC. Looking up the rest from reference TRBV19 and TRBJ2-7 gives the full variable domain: DGGITQSPKYLFRKEGQNVTLSCEQNLNHDAMYWYRQDPGQGLRLIYYSQIVNDFQKGDIAEGYSVSREKKESFPLTVTSAQKNPTAFYLCASRSTASGSSYEQYFGPGTRLTVT.

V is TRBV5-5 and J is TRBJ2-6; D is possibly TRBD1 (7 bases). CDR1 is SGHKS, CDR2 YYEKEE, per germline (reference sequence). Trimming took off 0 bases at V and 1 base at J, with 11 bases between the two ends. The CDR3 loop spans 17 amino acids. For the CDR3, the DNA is TGTGCCAGCAGCTTGGTGGCAGGGGGGTCTGGGGCCAACGTCCTGACTTTC. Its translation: CASSLVAGGSGANVLTF. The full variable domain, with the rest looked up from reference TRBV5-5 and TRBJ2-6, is DAGVTQSPTHLIKTRGQQVTLRCSPISGHKSVSWYQQVLGQGPQFIFQYYEKEERGRGNFPDRFSARQFPNYSSELNVNALLLGDSALYLCASSLVAGGSGANVLTFGAGSRLTVL.

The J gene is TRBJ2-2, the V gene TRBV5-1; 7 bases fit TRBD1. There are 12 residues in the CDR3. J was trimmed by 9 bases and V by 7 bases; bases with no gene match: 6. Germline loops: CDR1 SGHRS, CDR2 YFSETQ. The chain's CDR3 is CASGEGGWELFF. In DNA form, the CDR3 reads TGCGCCAGCGGCGAAGGGGGCTGGGAGCTGTTTTTT.

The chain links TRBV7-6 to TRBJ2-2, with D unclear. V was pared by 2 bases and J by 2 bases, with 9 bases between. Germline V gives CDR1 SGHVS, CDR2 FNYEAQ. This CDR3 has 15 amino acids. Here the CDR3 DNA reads TGTGCCAGCAGCTTACTAGAGACAAACACCGGGGAGCTGTTTTTT. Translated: CASSLLETNTGELFF.

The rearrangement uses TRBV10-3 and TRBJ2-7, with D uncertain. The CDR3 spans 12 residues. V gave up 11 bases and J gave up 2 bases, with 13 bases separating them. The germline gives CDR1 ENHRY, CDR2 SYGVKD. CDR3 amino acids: CALGLSPYEQYF. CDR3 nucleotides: TGTGCCCTAGGCCTCAGTCCCTACGAGCAGTACTTC.

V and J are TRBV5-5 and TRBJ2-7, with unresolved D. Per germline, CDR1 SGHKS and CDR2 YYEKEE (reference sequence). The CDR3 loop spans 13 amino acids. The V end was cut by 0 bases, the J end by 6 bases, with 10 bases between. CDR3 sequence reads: CASSLGWTVEQYF. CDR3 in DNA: TGTGCCAGCAGCTTGGGTTGGACCGTCGAGCAGTACTTC.

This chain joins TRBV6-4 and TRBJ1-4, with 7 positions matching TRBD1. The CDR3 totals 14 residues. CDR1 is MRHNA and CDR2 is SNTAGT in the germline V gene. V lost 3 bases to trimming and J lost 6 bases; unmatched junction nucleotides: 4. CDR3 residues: CASSERDRDEKLFF. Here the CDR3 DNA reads TGTGCCAGCAGTGAAAGAGACAGGGATGAAAAACTGTTTTTT.

DNA of the CDR3: TGTGCCAGCAGCTCCCTCGGACTAGCGGGATATTCCGAGCAGTACTTC. Protein sequence: CASSSLGLAGYSEQYF. J is TRBJ2-7 and V is TRBV7-6, with 12 bases aligning to TRBD2. Germline V lookup: CDR1 SGHVS, CDR2 FNYEAQ. V lost 4 bases to trimming and J lost 6 bases; unmatched junction nucleotides: 10. There are 16 residues in the CDR3.

Here the CDR3 reads CASRYQTGTNQPQHF. In nucleotides, the CDR3 is TGTGCCAGCCGGTACCAAACAGGGACCAATCAGCCCCAGCATTTT. The chain uses TRBV6-5 and TRBJ1-5; maybe TRBD1 (6 bases). This CDR3 contains 15 residues. Trimming shortened V by 8 bases and J by 3 bases, and 17 bases separated the two germline ends. Germline lookup yields CDR1 MNHEY and CDR2 SVGAGI.

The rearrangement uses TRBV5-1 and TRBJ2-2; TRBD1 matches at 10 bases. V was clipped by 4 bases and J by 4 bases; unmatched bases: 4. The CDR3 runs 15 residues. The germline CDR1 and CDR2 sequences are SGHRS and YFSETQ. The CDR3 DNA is TGCGCCAGCAGCCCGGGACAGGGGCGCACCGGGGAGCTGTTTTTT. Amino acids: CASSPGQGRTGELFF.